Each of the 22 T cell receptor beta chains below was sequenced from the same sample in a study of CD8 T cells in ankylosing spondylitis. Study-wide findings and caveats: The study identified a TCR beta motif of about eight highly homologous variants that appeared characteristic of ankylosing spondylitis blood.

Antigen specificity for these receptors is unknown. TCRdb reprocessed the 5' RACE reads with MiXCR, giving one entry per CDR3 protein. The repertoire holds fewer than 550,000 distinct CDR3 sequences, with less than 6% as singletons. Sequencing was done on a sample of blood, either unsorted or a sorted T cell fraction (not recorded which). These receptors were obtained from a male donor with ankylosing spondylitis.

The rearrangement joins TRBV15 to TRBJ2-3; 9 bases are shared with TRBD2. This CDR3 contains 17 residues. With V trimmed by 3 bases and J by 1 base, 8 bases remained unmatched. The germline V gene encodes CDR1 LNHNV and CDR2 YYDKDF (reference sequence). The CDR3 reads CATSSELLAGRTDTQYF. The CDR3 DNA sequence: TGTGCCACCAGCAGTGAACTTCTAGCGGGGCGCACAGATACGCAGTATTTT.

Comment on this clonotype: This may be a read error: a much more frequent sequence differs by one nucleotide. This chain joins TRBV11-1 and TRBJ2-2; D gene ambiguous. V lost 2 bases, J lost 7 bases, and 11 bases lay in between. Per germline, CDR1 SGHAT and CDR2 FQDESV (reference sequence). The length of the CDR3 is 14 residues. As DNA, the CDR3 is TGTGCCAGCAGCTTAAGAAACATCAGCGGGGAGCTGTTTTTT. Its translation is CASSLRNISGELFF. Supplemented by reference TRBV11-1 and TRBJ2-2, the full variable domain reads EAEVAQSPRYKITEKSQAVAFWCDPISGHATLYWYRQILGQGPELLVQFQDESVVDDSQLPKDRFSAERLKGVDSTLKIQPAELGDSAMYLCASSLRNISGELFFGEGSRLTVL.

This clonotype has a handful of counts. The V and J genes are TRBV4-3 and TRBJ2-7; D unclear. CDR1 is LGHNA, CDR2 YSLEER, per germline. The CDR3 spans 13 residues. The V gene lost 0 bases and the J gene lost 5 bases, with 8 bases spanning the gap. The CDR3 DNA follows: TGCGCCAGCAGCCAAGAACCGTATCACGAGCAGTACTTC. This encodes CASSQEPYHEQYF.

There are many counts of this clonotype. The chain links TRBV7-2 to TRBJ2-3, with 12 bases identical to TRBD2. The V gene's germline CDR1 is SGHTA and CDR2 FQGNSA. Trimming at V came to 1 base and at J to 5 bases, leaving 7 bases not matched to a gene. This CDR3 has 17 residues. DNA of the CDR3: TGTGCCAGCAGCTTAGGCGGTGGGACTAGCGGGCGAGATACGCAGTATTTT. This codes for CASSLGGGTSGRDTQYF.

There are a few counts of this clonotype. This chain joins TRBV5-1 and TRBJ2-5; D not certain. Trimming took 5 bases from V and 3 from J, leaving 11 bases between them. The CDR3 extends over 13 amino acids. Germline CDR1 SGHRS, CDR2 YFSETQ. CDR3 bases: TGCGCCAGCAGGCGAAGGCCTGAAGAGACCCAGTACTTC. Its protein product is CASRRRPEETQYF.

This clonotype was observed at least ten times. CDR3 in amino acids: CASSSQSSYEQYF. In DNA form, the CDR3 reads TGTGCCAGCAGCTCGCAGAGTTCCTACGAGCAGTACTTC. J is TRBJ2-7 and V is TRBV5-6; D not certain. The V gene's germline CDR1 is SGHDT and CDR2 YYEEEE. The CDR3 spans 13 residues. V dropped 3 bases and J dropped 1 base, with 8 bases sitting between them. The full variable domain, rest sourced from reference TRBV5-6 and TRBJ2-7, is DAGVTQSPTHLIKTRGQQVTLRCSPKSGHDTVSWYQQALGQGPQFIFQYYEEEERQRGNFPDRFSGHQFPNYSSELNVNALLLGDSALYLCASSSQSSYEQYFGPGTRLTVT.

This clonotype was observed a few times. The chain links TRBV20-1 to TRBJ1-2, with 7 bases identical to TRBD1. Per the germline V gene, CDR1 is DFQATT and CDR2 is SNEGSKA (reference sequence). The CDR3 spans 15 residues. Germline trimming cut 3 bases from V and 3 bases from J; bases unmatched to any gene: 10. The CDR3 coding sequence is TGCAGTGCTAGGTCTATACAGGGGCCCCACTATGGCTACACCTTC. Its protein product is CSARSIQGPHYGYTF.

This clonotype was seen repeatedly, ten times or more. This chain links TRBV7-2 with TRBJ2-1; D is ambiguous. Germline V gives CDR1 SGHTA, CDR2 FQGNSA. CDR3 length: 16 amino acids. V lost 1 base and J 8 bases, leaving 18 bases between the germline ends. CDR3 amino acids: CASSLVVAPHTHEQFF. CDR3 nucleotides: TGTGCCAGCAGCTTAGTCGTGGCCCCCCACACGCATGAGCAGTTCTTC.

This clonotype was counted many times. The chain uses TRBV10-3 and TRBJ2-7; possible D gene TRBD2, 5 bases. This CDR3 is built from 16 residues. The germline V gene encodes CDR1 ENHRY and CDR2 SYGVKD. V dropped 3 bases and J dropped 2 bases, with 17 bases sitting between them. The CDR3 spells CAISEFRGPSTYEQYF. CDR3 in DNA: TGTGCCATCAGTGAATTTCGGGGTCCCTCTACCTACGAGCAGTACTTC.

This clonotype was seen at least ten times. The chain combines TRBV4-3 with TRBJ2-1; 7 nucleotides match TRBD2. This CDR3 has 16 amino acids. V gave up 0 bases and J gave up 3 bases; unmatched junction bases: 5. Germline CDR1 and CDR2: LGHNA and YSLEER. The CDR3 DNA sequence: TGCGCCAGCAGCCAAGAGAGAGCGGGATACTACAATGAGCAGTTCTTC. Its translation is CASSQERAGYYNEQFF.

In its sample, this clonotype was seen many times. The V and J genes are TRBV20-1 and TRBJ1-1; D is unresolved. The CDR3 has 15 residues. Germline V lookup: CDR1 DFQATT, CDR2 SNEGSKA (reference sequence). The germline V and J ends were trimmed by 2 bases and 7 bases, with 20 bases remaining between them. CDR3 in DNA: TGCAGTGCTAGAAGGGCACGGGAAAACCCCTATGAAGCTTTCTTT. Protein sequence: CSARRARENPYEAFF.

This clonotype came up many times. V gene TRBV4-3 combines with J gene TRBJ2-7; 7 bases line up with TRBD1. Germline-derived CDR1 and CDR2 are LGHNA and YSLEER. V lost 4 bases to trimming and J lost 3 bases; unmatched junction nucleotides: 9. CDR3 length: 15 amino acids. CDR3 amino acids: CASSRIQGTLYEQYF. CDR3 DNA: TGCGCCAGCAGCCGAATACAGGGGACCCTCTACGAGCAGTACTTC.

V is TRBV6-5 and J is TRBJ1-5; D is uncertain. Looked up from germline, CDR1 is MNHEY and CDR2 is SVGAGI. The ends were cut back, 0 bases at V and 0 bases at J, with 6 bases in the middle. The CDR3 spans 15 residues. The CDR3 DNA sequence: TGTGCCAGCAGTTACTCGAGGGATAGCAATCAGCCCCAGCATTTT. This sequence encodes CASSYSRDSNQPQHF.

This clonotype was observed many times. The chain has TRBV20-1 and TRBJ1-1, with D possibly matching TRBD1 (6 bases). The CDR3 extends over 13 amino acids. CDR1 and CDR2 (germline): DFQATT, SNEGSKA (reference sequence). V lost 5 bases, J lost 0 bases, and 10 bases lay in between. The chain's CDR3 is CSAYTGMNTEAFF. Written as DNA, the CDR3 is TGCAGTGCTTATACAGGGATGAACACTGAAGCTTTCTTT.

This clonotype showed up many times. The chain combines TRBV7-6 with TRBJ2-3; no clear D gene. The germline V gene encodes CDR1 SGHVS and CDR2 FNYEAQ. Trimming left V 0 bases short and J 5 bases short, with 6 bases between. This CDR3 has 13 amino acids. CDR3 in DNA: TGTGCCAGCAGCTTAGCGTGGCAAGATACGCAGTATTTT. It codes for CASSLAWQDTQYF.

The table lists this clonotype with many counts. This chain uses TRBV12-3 or TRBV12-4 with TRBJ1-5; 7 bases align to TRBD1. The CDR3 is 16 residues long. V gave up 6 bases and J gave up 0 bases; unmatched junction bases: 8. The DNA for the CDR3 is TGTGCCAGCAGCCGGGACAGCCCCTATAGCAATCAGCCCCAGCATTTT. This codes for CASSRDSPYSNQPQHF.

This clonotype was counted ten times or more. This sequence joins TRBV20-1 and TRBJ2-3; 7 bases are shared with TRBD2. This CDR3 is 14 amino acids long. V shed 5 bases, J shed 1 base, and the junction held 6 bases outside the gene matches. CDR1 is DFQATT and CDR2 is SNEGSKA in the germline V gene (reference sequence). The CDR3 nucleotides read TGCAGTGCTTCGACTAGCCTTCGCACAGATACGCAGTATTTT. Its translation: CSASTSLRTDTQYF.

This clonotype has a count of ten or more. The J gene is TRBJ2-4, the V gene TRBV29-1; TRBD2 is a possible D gene (7 bases). Germline CDR1 reads SQVTM; CDR2 reads ANQGSEA. V lost 1 base and J 6 bases, leaving 19 bases between the germline ends. The CDR3 extends over 16 amino acids. CDR3 loop: CSVEGLGGGLGNIQYF. CDR3 nucleotide sequence: TGCAGCGTTGAAGGCTTGGGGGGGGGCCTTGGAAACATTCAGTACTTC.

At least ten counts were recorded for this clonotype. The chain couples TRBV12-3 or TRBV12-4 to TRBJ2-3; TRBD2 aligns across 7 bases. The CDR3 is 16 residues long. After removal of 1 base from V and 0 bases from J, the junction contained 4 bases not matched to a gene. The DNA for the CDR3 is TGTGCCAGCAGTTTAGGTGCTAGCGGTAGCACAGATACGCAGTATTTT. The encoded protein is CASSLGASGSTDTQYF.

This chain connects TRBV4-1 to TRBJ2-1; TRBD2 aligns across 10 bases. Germline V gene lookup returns CDR1 MGHRA and CDR2 YSYEKL. Trimming cost V 5 bases and J 9 bases; bases outside gene matches: 13. The CDR3 extends over 16 amino acids. The chain's CDR3 is CASSFRGLAGAGEQFF. In nucleotides, the CDR3 is TGCGCCAGCAGCTTTCGTGGTCTAGCGGGGGCCGGTGAGCAGTTCTTC.

This clonotype was seen at least ten times. The chain is built from TRBV11-2 and TRBJ1-2; D possibly corresponds to TRBD1 (6 bases). Trimming cost V 4 bases and J 7 bases, with 19 bases left between them. The germline gives CDR1 SGHAT, CDR2 FQNNGV. This CDR3 is built from 15 residues. CDR3 bases: TGTGCCAGCAGCTCGGCATTTTGGGGGGCGATTGGCTACACCTTC. Its translation: CASSSAFWGAIGYTF.

This clonotype was found many times. J is TRBJ1-1 and V is TRBV5-6; D call uncertain. The germline CDR1 and CDR2 sequences are SGHDT and YYEEEE. V lost 4 bases to trimming and J lost 5 bases, with 9 bases between them. The CDR3 has 12 residues. CDR3 coding DNA: TGTGCCAGCAGCGTCGGCAGAACTGAAGCTTTCTTT. Its protein product is CASSVGRTEAFF.